The next 27 T cell receptor beta chains were all read from a single sample in a study of blood T cell repertoires in COVID-19. Libraries were prepared by immunoSEQ multiplex PCR; TCRdb keeps only in-frame clonotypes and omits some of them. This table has around 100,000 clones, around four fifths appearing once. Sample: peripheral blood. These receptors all stem from a man aged 65-85 years with active or convalescent COVID-19.

The genes are TRBV18 and TRBJ2-1, with D maybe TRBD1 (6 bases). CDR1 KGHSH and CDR2 LQKENI come from the germline V gene. CDR3 length: 13 residues. The V end was cut by 2 bases, the J end by 14 bases, with 16 bases between. The CDR3 bases are TGTGCCAGCTCACCAAGACAGGAAAGAGGAAAGTTCTTC. As protein: CASSPRQERGKFF.

This chain connects TRBV9 to TRBJ1-2; 8 bases are shared with TRBD1. Germline trimming cut 3 bases from V and 3 bases from J; bases unmatched to any gene: 7. Per the germline V gene, CDR1 is SGDLS and CDR2 is YYNGEE. The CDR3 loop spans 15 amino acids. The CDR3 sequence: CASSATGAKDYGYTF. DNA for the CDR3: TGTGCCAGCAGCGCGACAGGGGCGAAAGACTATGGCTACACCTTC.

The rearrangement uses TRBV7-2 and TRBJ1-4; TRBD1 agrees at 8 bases. Germline lookup yields CDR1 SGHTA and CDR2 FQGNSA. This CDR3 has 14 amino acids. Unmatched junction bases numbered 1, after V lost 3 bases and J lost 4 bases. The CDR3 DNA follows: TGTGCCAGCAGCTTCACAGGGGGTAATGAAAAACTGTTTTTT. It translates to CASSFTGGNEKLFF.

The chain is built from TRBV14 and TRBJ2-5, with TRBD2 matching 8 bases. V shed 3 bases and J 4 bases; nucleotides not matched to a gene: 7. The CDR3 is made up of 15 amino acids. CDR1 and CDR2 (germline): SGHDN, FVKESK. DNA for the CDR3: TGTGCCAGCAGCCATCGCGGGGGGACGGGAGAGACCCAGTACTTC. Translation gives CASSHRGGTGETQYF.

This rearrangement joins TRBV3-1 (or the pseudogene TRBV3-2) to TRBJ1-2; TRBD1 agrees at 8 bases. There are 16 residues in the CDR3. The ends lost 3 bases at V and 4 bases at J; junction bases unmatched: 10. Germline V gives CDR1 LGHDT, CDR2 YNNKEL (reference sequence). The CDR3 region is CASSHQQGGASYGYTF. As DNA, the CDR3 is TGTGCCAGCAGCCACCAACAGGGGGGCGCTAGCTATGGCTACACCTTC.

CDR3 residues: CASSRTSGRTNEQYF. CDR3 nucleotides: TGTGCCAGCAGCCGGACTAGCGGGAGAACCAACGAGCAGTACTTC. The chain carries TRBV11-2 and TRBJ2-7; 13 nucleotides match TRBD2. The germline V gene encodes CDR1 SGHAT and CDR2 FQNNGV. Trimming cost V 5 bases and J 5 bases; bases outside gene matches: 6. The CDR3 totals 15 residues.

V gene TRBV6-5 combines with J gene TRBJ1-5, with TRBD1 identical over 10 bases. The germline V gene has CDR1 MNHEY and CDR2 SVGAGI. Unmatched junction bases numbered 3, after V lost 6 bases and J lost 4 bases. The CDR3 contains 14 residues. The CDR3 sequence is CASRAGQGNQPQHF. The CDR3 DNA reads as TGTGCCAGCAGAGCGGGACAGGGGAATCAGCCCCAGCATTTT.

The J gene is TRBJ1-2, the V gene TRBV3-1 (or the pseudogene TRBV3-2); maybe TRBD1 (5 bases). V lost 3 bases and J lost 4, with 18 bases in between. Per the germline V gene, CDR1 is LGHDT and CDR2 is YNNKEL (reference sequence). The CDR3 length is 16 residues. CDR3 sequence reads: CASSHRGKGRGYGYTF. DNA for the CDR3: TGTGCCAGCAGCCACCGGGGGAAAGGGAGAGGCTATGGCTACACCTTC.

V is TRBV6-1 and J is TRBJ2-5; possibly TRBD2 for D (5 bases). This CDR3 has 12 residues. The V gene's germline CDR1 is MNHNS and CDR2 SASEGT. V was pared by 3 bases and J by 13 bases, with 15 bases between. CDR3 protein: CASSDPKRDPYF. The CDR3 DNA is TGTGCCAGCAGTGATCCCAAGAGGGATCCGTACTTC.

Note on this clone: The germline gene is not matched at one end of the junction; a read error may be the cause. The chain is built from TRBV7-9 and TRBJ2-7; 12 nucleotides align to TRBD2. Germline assignment: CDR1 SEHNR and CDR2 FQNEAQ (reference sequence). The CDR3 extends over 14 amino acids. The CDR3 sequence is CASSLAGGPYEQYF. The CDR3, as DNA: TGTGCCAGCAGCCTAGCGGGGGGGCCCTACGAGCAGTACTTC.

V and J are TRBV24-1 and TRBJ2-1, with TRBD2 matching 9 bases. This CDR3 is built from 15 residues. Germline loops: CDR1 KGHDR, CDR2 SFDVKD. Trimming cost V 3 bases and J 5 bases; bases outside gene matches: 4. CDR3 nucleotides: TGTGCCACCAGTGATATGACTAGCGGAAACAATGAGCAGTTCTTC. It translates to CATSDMTSGNNEQFF.

This rearrangement joins TRBV10-3 to TRBJ2-7; possibly TRBD1 for D (5 bases). CDR1 and CDR2 from the germline V gene are ENHRY and SYGVKD. The germline V and J ends were trimmed by 3 bases and 2 bases, with 8 bases remaining between them. The CDR3 covers 13 residues. The CDR3 DNA sequence: TGTGCCATCAGTGAAGGGGCAGCCTACGAGCAGTACTTC. The encoded protein is CAISEGAAYEQYF.

The chain links TRBV6-6 to TRBJ2-3, with D uncertain. This CDR3 has 14 amino acids. Germline-derived CDR1 and CDR2 are MNHNY and SVGAGI (reference sequence). Trimming pared 7 bases from V and 1 base from J, leaving 12 bases between. The CDR3 loop is CASILSTGTDTQYF. The CDR3 DNA is TGTGCCAGCATACTCTCTACGGGCACAGATACGCAGTATTTT.

The V gene is TRBV2, the J gene TRBJ2-3; TRBD1 matches at 7 bases. This CDR3 is built from 15 residues. Germline assignment: CDR1 SNHLY and CDR2 FYNNEI. V lost 3 bases and J lost 0; bases outside the gene matches: 3. The CDR3 nucleotides read TGTGCCAGCAGTGATCCGGGACAGAGCACAGATACGCAGTATTTT. Translating gives CASSDPGQSTDTQYF.

J is TRBJ1-6 and V is TRBV7-8, with TRBD1 matching over 10 bases. The CDR3 loop spans 15 amino acids. The V segment lost 3 bases and the J segment 9 bases; nucleotides outside the gene matches: 5. Germline CDR1 and CDR2: SGHVS and FQNEAQ. The CDR3 loop is CASSFETGGGSPLHF. Here the CDR3 DNA reads TGTGCCAGCAGCTTTGAGACAGGGGGCGGTTCACCCCTCCACTTT.

This clone showed up just a few times. J is TRBJ1-1 and V is TRBV6-2 or TRBV6-3; D is ambiguous. Germline lookup yields CDR1 MNHEY and CDR2 SVGEGT. The V end lost 1 base, the J end lost 0 bases, and 12 bases lay between the germline ends. This CDR3 has 16 residues. CDR3 region: CASSYLPGEVNTEAFF. CDR3 DNA sequence: TGTGCCAGCAGTTACTTACCGGGAGAAGTGAACACTGAAGCTTTCTTT.

This chain uses TRBV24-1 with TRBJ2-3, with TRBD1 matching 11 bases. From germline, CDR1 is KGHDR and CDR2 SFDVKD. CDR3 size: 14 residues. V trimming: 9 bases; J trimming: 3 bases; junction bases outside the gene matches: 4. The CDR3 spells CATGGQGATDTQYF. In DNA form, the CDR3 reads TGTGCCACCGGTGGACAGGGGGCAACAGATACGCAGTATTTT.

This clone was picked up one time. V and J are TRBV5-1 and TRBJ1-1, with D unresolved. The CDR3 extends over 13 amino acids. CDR1 is SGHRS and CDR2 is YFSETQ in the germline V gene. V gave up 0 bases and J gave up 2 bases, with 5 bases separating them. The CDR3 bases are TGCGCCAGCAGCTTGGCCAGAAACACTGAAGCTTTCTTT. Its translation: CASSLARNTEAFF.

The gene calls are TRBV28 and TRBJ1-6; 9 positions agree with TRBD1. V shed 3 bases, J shed 10 bases, and the junction held 4 bases outside the gene matches. Germline CDR1 is MDHEN and CDR2 is SYDVKM. CDR3 length: 14 amino acids. Here the CDR3 reads CASSFGTGLSPLHF. Written as DNA, the CDR3 is TGTGCCAGCAGTTTCGGGACAGGGCTATCACCCCTCCACTTT.

This chain joins TRBV4-2 and TRBJ2-1; TRBD2 matches at 8 bases. The germline V gene has CDR1 LGHNA and CDR2 YNFKEQ. J gave up 3 bases and V 1 base, and 5 bases lay outside the gene matches. The CDR3 spans 16 residues. In nucleotides, the CDR3 is TGTGCCAGCAGCCAAGTTAGCGGGACGCTCTACAATGAGCAGTTCTTC. Encoded protein: CASSQVSGTLYNEQFF.

The table lists this clone with a few counts. V usage is TRBV6-5 and J usage is TRBJ1-1; 9 positions agree with TRBD1. Looked up from germline, CDR1 is MNHEY and CDR2 is SVGAGI. The ends lost 2 bases at V and 0 bases at J; junction bases unmatched: 4. The CDR3 spans 16 residues. In DNA form, the CDR3 reads TGTGCCAGCAGTTACCTACAGGGGGCTATGAACACTGAAGCTTTCTTT. Residues: CASSYLQGAMNTEAFF.

This clone was counted only a few times. The chain links TRBV12-3 or TRBV12-4 to TRBJ2-3; the D is unclear. V was clipped by 2 bases and J by 3 bases, with 6 bases between them. CDR3 length: 13 residues. The CDR3 DNA is TGTGCCAGCAGTTTAACACAGACAGATACGCAGTATTTT. Amino acid sequence: CASSLTQTDTQYF.

CDR3 DNA: TGTGCCAGCAGCCCTCGGACAGGGGGCCAGAATTCACCCCTCCACTTT. Protein: CASSPRTGGQNSPLHF. V usage is TRBV7-6 and J usage is TRBJ1-6; 11 bases are shared with TRBD1. This CDR3 region has 16 residues. In germline, CDR1 is SGHVS, CDR2 FNYEAQ. V gave up 5 bases and J gave up 7 bases; unmatched junction bases: 7.

The V call is TRBV24-1, the J call TRBJ2-3; 9 nucleotides align to TRBD2. V gave up 4 bases and J gave up 2 bases; unmatched junction bases: 6. The V gene's germline CDR1 is KGHDR and CDR2 SFDVKD. The CDR3 runs 16 residues. For the CDR3, the DNA is TGTGCCACCAGTGACCCGACTAGCGGTATCACAGATACGCAGTATTTT. The encoded protein is CATSDPTSGITDTQYF.

This chain uses TRBV7-9 with TRBJ2-3; 12 bases agree with TRBD2. The V gene's germline CDR1 is SEHNR and CDR2 FQNEAQ (reference sequence). The CDR3 runs 15 residues. Trimming took 5 bases from V and 3 from J; bases not matched to a gene: 3. CDR3 DNA sequence: TGTGCCAGCAGCCTCACTAGCGGGAGGACAGATACGCAGTATTTT. Amino acid sequence: CASSLTSGRTDTQYF.

The V call is TRBV30, the J call TRBJ2-7; weak D call: TRBD2 (5 bases). CDR3 length equals 18 residues. Germline CDR1 and CDR2: GTSNPN and SVGIG (reference sequence). V dropped 0 bases and J dropped 4 bases, with 25 bases sitting between them. CDR3 in amino acids: CAWSVPYASSVRRYEQYF. DNA of the CDR3: TGTGCCTGGAGTGTACCATACGCTAGCAGCGTTCGCCGGTACGAGCAGTACTTC. The full variable domain, completed using reference TRBV30 and TRBJ2-7, is SQTIHQWPATLVQPVGSPLSLECTVEGTSNPNLYWYRQAAGRGLQLLFYSVGIGQISSEVPQNLSASRPQDRQFILSSKKLLLSDSGFYLCAWSVPYASSVRRYEQYFGPGTRLTVT.

In DNA, the CDR3 is TGTGCCAGCAACTCCCCCGGGACAGGGGAGACCCAGTACTTC. This encodes CASNSPGTGETQYF. The J gene is TRBJ2-5, the V gene TRBV5-4; TRBD1 matches at 9 bases. This CDR3 has 14 residues. After removal of 6 bases from V and 5 bases from J, the junction contained 8 bases not matched to a gene. Per germline, CDR1 SGHNT and CDR2 YYREEE (reference sequence).